This T cell receptor (beta chain) was recovered during a study of regulatory T cells in long-lasting Graves disease. General study points: Gene preferences differed: TRBV28, TRBJ1-2, TRBJ2-5 in persistent cases.

Sample time point: persistent/refractory GD, antithyroid drugs over 5 years with positive TRAb. Construction of the TCR library relied on RNA isolated from PBMCs. Graves' disease diagnoses followed American Thyroid Association guidelines. Patients all came to the study from an endocrinology department in Xi'an, China. Blood from the periphery, around 9.3 milliliters in all, was drawn into EDTA tubes. Germline CDR1 SNHLY, CDR2 FYNNEI. The CDR3 is 12 amino acids. With V trimmed by 6 bases and J by 8 bases, 4 bases remained unmatched. This clonotype was observed at least ten times. What it binds is unknown. Investigators prepared the TCR beta libraries by applying iRepertoire HTBI primers and Arm-PCR of CDR3 regions. TCRdb recomputed calls from the multiplex PCR reads with MiXCR, one row per CDR3 protein. Here the sample spans 400,000 to 500,000 distinct CDR3 sequences, roughly a fifth being singletons.

The rearrangement joins TRBV2 to TRBJ1-3; 7 nucleotides line up with TRBD1. This specimen was peripheral blood mononuclear cells (PBMCs), taken when the disease was refractory, from a patient treated with antithyroid drugs. This TCR derives from a female donor with Graves disease. The CDR3 loop reads CASRQGQYTIYF. The CDR3 DNA sequence: TGTGCCAGCAGACAGGGACAGTACACCATATATTTT. Complete variable domain (other parts from reference TRBV2 and TRBJ1-3): EPEVTQTPSHQVTQMGQEVILRCVPISNHLYFYWYRQILGQKVEFLVSFYNNEISEKSEIFDDQFSVERPDGSNFTLKIRSTKLEDSAMYFCASRQGQYTIYFGEGSWLTVV.